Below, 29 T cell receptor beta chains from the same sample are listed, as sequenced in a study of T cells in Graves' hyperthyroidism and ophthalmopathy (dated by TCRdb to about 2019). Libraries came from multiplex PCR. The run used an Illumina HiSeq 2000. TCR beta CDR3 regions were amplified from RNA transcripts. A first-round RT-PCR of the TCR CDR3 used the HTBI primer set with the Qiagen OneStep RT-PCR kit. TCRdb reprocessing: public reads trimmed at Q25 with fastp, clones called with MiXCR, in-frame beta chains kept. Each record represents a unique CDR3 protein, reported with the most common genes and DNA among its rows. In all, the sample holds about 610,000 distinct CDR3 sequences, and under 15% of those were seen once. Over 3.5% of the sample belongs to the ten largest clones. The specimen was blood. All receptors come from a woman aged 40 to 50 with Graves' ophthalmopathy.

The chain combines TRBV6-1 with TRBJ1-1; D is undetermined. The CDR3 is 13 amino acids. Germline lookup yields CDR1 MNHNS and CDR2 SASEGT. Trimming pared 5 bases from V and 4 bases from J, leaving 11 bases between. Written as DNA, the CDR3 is TGTGCCAGCAGTCCTCAATCCCTCACTGAAGCTTTCTTT. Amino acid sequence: CASSPQSLTEAFF.

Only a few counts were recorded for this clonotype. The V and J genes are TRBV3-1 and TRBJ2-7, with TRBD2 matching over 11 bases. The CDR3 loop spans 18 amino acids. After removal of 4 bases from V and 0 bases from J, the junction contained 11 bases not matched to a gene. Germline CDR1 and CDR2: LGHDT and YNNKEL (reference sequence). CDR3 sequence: CASSPEGLADLSSYEQYF. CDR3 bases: TGTGCCAGCAGCCCCGAGGGACTAGCGGACCTAAGCTCCTACGAGCAGTACTTC.

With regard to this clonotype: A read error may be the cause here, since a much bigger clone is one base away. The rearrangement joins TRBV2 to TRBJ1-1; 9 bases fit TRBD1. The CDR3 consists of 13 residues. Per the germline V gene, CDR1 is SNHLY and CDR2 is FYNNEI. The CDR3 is CAGGTGLNTETFF. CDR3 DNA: TGTGCCGGCGGGACAGGGCTGAACACTGAAACTTTCTTT.

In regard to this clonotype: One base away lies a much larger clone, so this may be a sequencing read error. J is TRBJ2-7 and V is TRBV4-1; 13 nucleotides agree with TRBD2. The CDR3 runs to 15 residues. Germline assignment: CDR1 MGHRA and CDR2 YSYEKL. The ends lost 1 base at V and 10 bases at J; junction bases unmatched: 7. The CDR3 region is CASSQGGLAGVDQYF. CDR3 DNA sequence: TGCGCCAGCAGCCAAGGCGGACTAGCGGGAGTCGATCAGTACTTC.

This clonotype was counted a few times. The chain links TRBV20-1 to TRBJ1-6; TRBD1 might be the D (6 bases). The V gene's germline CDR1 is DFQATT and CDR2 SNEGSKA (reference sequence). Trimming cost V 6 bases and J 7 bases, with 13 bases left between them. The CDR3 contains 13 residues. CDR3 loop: CSAAGQWNSPLHF. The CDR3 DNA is TGCAGTGCCGCGGGACAATGGAATTCACCCCTCCACTTT.

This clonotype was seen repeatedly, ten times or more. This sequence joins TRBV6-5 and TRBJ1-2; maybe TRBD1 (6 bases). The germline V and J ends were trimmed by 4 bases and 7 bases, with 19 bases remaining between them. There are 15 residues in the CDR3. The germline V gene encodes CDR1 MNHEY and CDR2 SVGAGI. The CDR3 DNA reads TGTGCCAGCAGTTCCGGACAGTCTTCTCCTGGTGGCTACACCTTC. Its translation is CASSSGQSSPGGYTF.

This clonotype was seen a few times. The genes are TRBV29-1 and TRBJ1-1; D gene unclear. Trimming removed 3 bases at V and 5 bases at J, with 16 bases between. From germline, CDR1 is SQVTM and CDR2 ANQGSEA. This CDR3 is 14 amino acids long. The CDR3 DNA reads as TGCAGCGTTGATTCTGGGTTACGGTGGACTGAAGCTTTCTTT. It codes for CSVDSGLRWTEAFF.

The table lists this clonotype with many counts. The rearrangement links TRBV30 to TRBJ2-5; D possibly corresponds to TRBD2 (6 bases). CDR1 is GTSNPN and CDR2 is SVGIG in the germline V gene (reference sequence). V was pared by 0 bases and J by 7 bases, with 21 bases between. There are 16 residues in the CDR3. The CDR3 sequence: CAWSVGAGLLSGTQYF. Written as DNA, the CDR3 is TGTGCCTGGAGTGTAGGGGCGGGACTCCTGTCGGGGACCCAGTACTTC.

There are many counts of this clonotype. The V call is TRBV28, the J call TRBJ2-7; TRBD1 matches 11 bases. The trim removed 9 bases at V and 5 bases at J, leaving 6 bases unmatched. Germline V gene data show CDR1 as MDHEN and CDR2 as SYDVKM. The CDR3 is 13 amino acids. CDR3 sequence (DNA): TGTGCCAGTCTGGACAGGGGGCGAGACGAGCAGTACTTC. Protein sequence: CASLDRGRDEQYF.

The CDR3 nucleotides read TGTGCCAGCAGCCTGGAAGGAGGGCAGATTGAAGCTTTCTTT. Amino acid sequence: CASSLEGGQIEAFF. The chain links TRBV11-1 to TRBJ1-1; no firm D call. CDR3 size: 14 residues. Germline-derived CDR1 and CDR2 are SGHAT and FQDESV (reference sequence). V was cut by 5 bases and J by 7 bases, with 17 bases left in between.

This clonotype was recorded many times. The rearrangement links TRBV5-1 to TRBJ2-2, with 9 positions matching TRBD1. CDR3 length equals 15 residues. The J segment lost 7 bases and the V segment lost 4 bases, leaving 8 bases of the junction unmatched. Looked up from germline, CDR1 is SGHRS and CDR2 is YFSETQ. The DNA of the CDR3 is TGCGCCAGCAGCCCTCGACAGGGGGTCATCGGGGAGCTGTTTTTT. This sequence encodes CASSPRQGVIGELFF.

CDR3 in amino acids: CASIRSPSDTGELFF. As DNA, the CDR3 is TGCGCCAGCATTCGATCTCCATCTGACACCGGGGAGCTGTTTTTT. V and J are TRBV5-1 and TRBJ2-2; D gene ambiguous. The CDR3 extends over 15 amino acids. From germline, CDR1 is SGHRS and CDR2 YFSETQ. V was trimmed by 6 bases and J by 3 bases, leaving 15 bases between them.

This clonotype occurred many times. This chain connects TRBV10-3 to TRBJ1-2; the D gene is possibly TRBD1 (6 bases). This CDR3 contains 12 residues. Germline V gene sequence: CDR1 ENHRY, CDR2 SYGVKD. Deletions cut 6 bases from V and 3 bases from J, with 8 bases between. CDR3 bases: TGTGCCATCAGGTGGACAGACTATGGCTACACCTTC. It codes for CAIRWTDYGYTF.

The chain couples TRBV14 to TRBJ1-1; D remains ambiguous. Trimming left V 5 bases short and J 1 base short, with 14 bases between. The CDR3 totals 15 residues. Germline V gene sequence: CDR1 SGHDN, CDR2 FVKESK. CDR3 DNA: TGTGCCAGCAGCAAGCCGATGATGGAGAACACTGAAGCTTTCTTT. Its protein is CASSKPMMENTEAFF.

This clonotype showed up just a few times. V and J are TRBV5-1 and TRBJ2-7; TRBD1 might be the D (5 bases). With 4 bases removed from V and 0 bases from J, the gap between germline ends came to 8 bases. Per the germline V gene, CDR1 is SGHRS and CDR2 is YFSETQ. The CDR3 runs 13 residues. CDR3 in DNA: TGCGCCAGCAGCCAAGGGGTCTCCTACGAGCAGTACTTC. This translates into CASSQGVSYEQYF.

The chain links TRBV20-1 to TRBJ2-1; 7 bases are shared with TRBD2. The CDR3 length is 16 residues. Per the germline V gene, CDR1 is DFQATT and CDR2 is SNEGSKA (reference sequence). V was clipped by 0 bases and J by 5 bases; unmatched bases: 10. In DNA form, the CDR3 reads TGCAGTGCTAGAGATCTCTCGAGCGGGGCTCACAATGAGCAGTTCTTC. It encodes CSARDLSSGAHNEQFF.

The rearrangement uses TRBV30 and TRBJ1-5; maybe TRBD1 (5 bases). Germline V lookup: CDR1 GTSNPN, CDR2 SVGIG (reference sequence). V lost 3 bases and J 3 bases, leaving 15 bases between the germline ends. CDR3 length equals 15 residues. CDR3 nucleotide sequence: TGTGCCTGGAGCCCCCCAATGGACATCAATCAGCCCCAGCATTTT. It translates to CAWSPPMDINQPQHF.

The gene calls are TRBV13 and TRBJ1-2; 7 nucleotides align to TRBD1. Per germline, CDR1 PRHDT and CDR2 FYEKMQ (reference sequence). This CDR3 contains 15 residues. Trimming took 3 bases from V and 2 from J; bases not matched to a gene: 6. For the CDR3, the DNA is TGTGCCAGCAGCTTGGGGAACAGGGGAAACTATGGCTACACCTTC. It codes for CASSLGNRGNYGYTF. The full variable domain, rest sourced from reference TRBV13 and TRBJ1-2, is AAGVIQSPRHLIKEKRETATLKCYPIPRHDTVYWYQQGPGQDPQFLISFYEKMQSDKGSIPDRFSAQQFSDYHSELNMSSLELGDSALYFCASSLGNRGNYGYTFGSGTRLTVV.

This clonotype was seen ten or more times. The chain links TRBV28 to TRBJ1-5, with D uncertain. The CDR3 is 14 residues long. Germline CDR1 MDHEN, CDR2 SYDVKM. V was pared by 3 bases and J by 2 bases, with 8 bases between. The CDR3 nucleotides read TGTGCCAGCAGTTTGATAGACGGCAATCAGCCCCAGCATTTT. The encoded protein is CASSLIDGNQPQHF.

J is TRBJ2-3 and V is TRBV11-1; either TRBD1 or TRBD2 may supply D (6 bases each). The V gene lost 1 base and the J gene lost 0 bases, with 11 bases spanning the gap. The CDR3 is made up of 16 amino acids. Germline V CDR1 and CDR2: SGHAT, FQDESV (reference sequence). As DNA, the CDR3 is TGTGCCAGCAGCTTAGTCTCGGGGGCTAGCACAGATACGCAGTATTTT. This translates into CASSLVSGASTDTQYF.

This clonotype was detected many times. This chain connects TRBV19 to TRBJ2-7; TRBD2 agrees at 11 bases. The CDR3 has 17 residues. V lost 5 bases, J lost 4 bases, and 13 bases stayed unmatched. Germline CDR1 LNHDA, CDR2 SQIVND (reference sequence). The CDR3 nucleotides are TGTGCCAGTAGTCCGCGGTTGAGTGGGACTAGCGGTTACGAGCAGTACTTC. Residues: CASSPRLSGTSGYEQYF.

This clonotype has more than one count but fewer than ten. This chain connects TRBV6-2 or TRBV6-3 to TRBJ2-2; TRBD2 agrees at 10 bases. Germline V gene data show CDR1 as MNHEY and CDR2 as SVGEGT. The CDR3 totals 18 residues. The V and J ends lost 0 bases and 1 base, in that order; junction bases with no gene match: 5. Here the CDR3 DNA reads TGTGCCAGCAGTTACTCGAGGACTAGCGGAAGGAACACCGGGGAGCTGTTTTTT. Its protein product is CASSYSRTSGRNTGELFF.

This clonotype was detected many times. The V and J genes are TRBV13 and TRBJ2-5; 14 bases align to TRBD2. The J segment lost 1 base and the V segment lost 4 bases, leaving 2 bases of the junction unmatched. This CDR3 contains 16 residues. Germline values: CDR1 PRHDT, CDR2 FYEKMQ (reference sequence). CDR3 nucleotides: TGTGCCAGCAGCTGGGGACTAGCGGGAGCCCAAGAGACCCAGTACTTC. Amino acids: CASSWGLAGAQETQYF.

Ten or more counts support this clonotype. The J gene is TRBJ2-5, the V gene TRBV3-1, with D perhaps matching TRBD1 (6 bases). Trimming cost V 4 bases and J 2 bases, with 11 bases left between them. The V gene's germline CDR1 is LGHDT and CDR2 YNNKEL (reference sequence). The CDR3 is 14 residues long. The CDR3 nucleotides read TGTGCCAGCAGCCGAAGGGGGATTCAAGAGACCCAGTACTTC. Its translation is CASSRRGIQETQYF.

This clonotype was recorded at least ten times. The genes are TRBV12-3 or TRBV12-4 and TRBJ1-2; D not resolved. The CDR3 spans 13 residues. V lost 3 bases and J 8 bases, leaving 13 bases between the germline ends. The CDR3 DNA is TGTGCCAGCAGTTTGAGGCCGAATGAGGGCTACACCTTC. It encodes CASSLRPNEGYTF.

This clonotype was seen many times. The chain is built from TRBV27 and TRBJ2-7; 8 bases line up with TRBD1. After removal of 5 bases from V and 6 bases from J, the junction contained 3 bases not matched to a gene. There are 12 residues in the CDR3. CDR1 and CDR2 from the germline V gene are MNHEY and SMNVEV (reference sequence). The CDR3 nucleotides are TGTGCCAGCAGTACCAGGGGGCTCGAGCAGTACTTC. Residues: CASSTRGLEQYF.

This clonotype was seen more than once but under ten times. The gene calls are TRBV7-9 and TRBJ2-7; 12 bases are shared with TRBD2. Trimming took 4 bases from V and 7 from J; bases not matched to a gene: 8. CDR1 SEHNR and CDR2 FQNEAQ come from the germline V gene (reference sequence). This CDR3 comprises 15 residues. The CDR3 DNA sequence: TGTGCCAGCAGCTCCGCTAGCGGGAGGGCAGAAGAGCAGTACTTC. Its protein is CASSSASGRAEEQYF.

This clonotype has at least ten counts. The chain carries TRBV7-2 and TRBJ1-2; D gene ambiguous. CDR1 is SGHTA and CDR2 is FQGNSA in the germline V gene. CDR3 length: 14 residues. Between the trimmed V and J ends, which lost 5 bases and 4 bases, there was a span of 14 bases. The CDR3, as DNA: TGTGCCAGCAGCCACAGTGGCAGTATCTATGGCTACACCTTC. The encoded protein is CASSHSGSIYGYTF. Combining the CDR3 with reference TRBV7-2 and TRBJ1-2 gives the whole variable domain GAGVSQSPSNKVTEKGKDVELRCDPISGHTALYWYRQSLGQGLEFLIYFQGNSAPDKSGLPSDRFSAERTGGSVSTLTIQRTQQEDSAVYLCASSHSGSIYGYTFGSGTRLTVV.

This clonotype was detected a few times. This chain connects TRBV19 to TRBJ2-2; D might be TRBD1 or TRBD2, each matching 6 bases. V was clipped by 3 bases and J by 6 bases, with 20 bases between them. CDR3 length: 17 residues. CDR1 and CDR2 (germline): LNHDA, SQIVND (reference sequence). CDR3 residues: CASSISAGAGLAGELFF. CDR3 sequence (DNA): TGTGCCAGTAGTATTTCGGCAGGGGCGGGACTGGCCGGGGAGCTGTTTTTT.